This T cell receptor (beta chain) derives from a study of blood T cell repertoires in COVID-19. Across the study: PBMCs, B-cell-depleted T cells, or T cells provided the cDNA or gDNA that made up the material.

All exposed participants met a person with COVID-19 within 2 weeks before entering the study. Generated by immunoSEQ multiplex PCR, the TCRdb table keeps only in-frame clones and is missing some. Among under 300,000 clones listed, about 85% were seen once. Germline V gene sequence: CDR1 GTSNPN, CDR2 SVGIG (reference sequence). After removal of 0 bases from V and 5 bases from J, the junction contained 5 bases not matched to a gene. The CDR3 has 14 amino acids. This TCR was recovered from a woman aged 45 to 65 who had been exposed to COVID-19. This sequence joins TRBV30 and TRBJ1-1; 8 nucleotides match TRBD1. Sequencing used PBMCs or T cells enriched from blood (not recorded which). The CDR3 spells CAWSVRGRMTEAFF. The CDR3 region has the DNA TGTGCCTGGAGTGTCAGGGGGCGAATGACTGAAGCTTTCTTT. The full variable domain, with the rest looked up from reference TRBV30 and TRBJ1-1, is SQTIHQWPATLVQPVGSPLSLECTVEGTSNPNLYWYRQAAGRGLQLLFYSVGIGQISSEVPQNLSASRPQDRQFILSSKKLLLSDSGFYLCAWSVRGRMTEAFFGQGTRLTVV.